Listed below are T cell receptor beta chains from one sample, sequenced in a study of regulatory T cells in long-lasting Graves disease. TCRdb used MiXCR to reprocess the multiplex PCR reads, holding one entry per CDR3 protein. Altogether 600,000 to 850,000 distinct CDR3 sequences are present, around 32% being singletons, with the ten largest covering around 40%. The sequences come from peripheral blood mononuclear cells (PBMCs), collected when the disease was refractory, from a patient treated with antithyroid drugs. The receptors come from a female donor with Graves disease. Both conserved end residues are part of each CDR3. The D gene is left open where the match is weak. Only some rows state a clone size, as once, few, many or a class for expanded clones.

>.|.|TRBV5-1|TRBJ1-2
TGCGCCAGCAGCCAGGCACGAGGGGGATTGGGTGGCTACACCTTC
CASSQARGGLGGYTF
>.|.|TRBV19|TRBJ1-1
TGTGCCAGTAGTATTGGCAGGGACTTCGAAGCTTTCTTT
CASSIGRDFEAFF
>.|.|TRBV6-5|TRBJ2-5
TGTGCCAGCAGTTATCACGGGGTGTACCAAGAGACCCAGTACTTC
CASSYHGVYQETQYF
>.|.|TRBV12-3/TRBV12-4|TRBJ1-2
TGTGCCAGCAGTGGGGGGACGGCTAACTATGGCTACACCTTC
CASSGGTANYGYTF
>.|many|TRBV12-3/TRBV12-4|TRBJ2-7
TGTGCCAGCAGTTTAGGGACAATTCTCTACGAGCAGTACTTC
CASSLGTILYEQYF
>TRBD2|many|TRBV27|TRBJ2-5
TGTGCCAGCAGTAGGGGGCTAGCGGGAGGGTCAGAGACCCAGTACTTC
CASSRGLAGGSETQYF
>.|.|TRBV12-3/TRBV12-4|TRBJ1-5
TGTGCCAGCAGTTTAAAGCTGCAGGGGACTTCCAATCAGCCCCAGCATTTT
CASSLKLQGTSNQPQHF
>.|many|TRBV12-3/TRBV12-4|TRBJ2-5
TGTGCCAGCAGTCTCGGGGTAGCGCCTTCGCGGGAGACCCAGTACTTC
CASSLGVAPSRETQYF
>TRBD2|few|TRBV10-2|TRBJ2-7
TGCGCCAGCAGTGAGCAGCGGGAGACCGGAGAGCGGTACTTC
CASSEQRETGERYF
>TRBD2|.|TRBV28|TRBJ2-5
TGTGCCAGCAGGGGGGGGGGTCGGGGGAGTGAGACCCAGTACTTC
CASRGGGRGSETQYF
>.|.|TRBV27|TRBJ1-1
TGTGCCAGCAACCTTTCCGGGCAGGGACGGTTGAACACTGAAGCTTTCTTT
CASNLSGQGRLNTEAFF
>TRBD1|few|TRBV28|TRBJ1-5
TGTGCCAGCAGTTTAACCCGGCTGGGACAGACTTATCAGCCCCAGCATTTT
CASSLTRLGQTYQPQHF
>TRBD2|.|TRBV20-1|TRBJ2-5
TGCAGTGCTATTGGGAGGGGTGGAGGGCAAGAGACCCAGTACTTC
CSAIGRGGGQETQYF
>TRBD2|.|TRBV2|TRBJ2-1
TGTGCCAGCAGTCGACTAGCCTCCTACAATGAGCAGTTCTTC
CASSRLASYNEQFF
>.|few|TRBV6-9|TRBJ2-2
TGTGCCAGCAGTTACTGGAAAAACACCGGGGAGCTGTTTTTT
CASSYWKNTGELFF
>.|many|TRBV6-1|TRBJ1-2
TGTGCCACGCTTAGAGGTGTCAACTATGGCTACACCTTC
CATLRGVNYGYTF
>TRBD1|many|TRBV2|TRBJ1-2
TGTGCCAGCACCGGGACAGGGGAGGACTATGGCTACACCTTC
CASTGTGEDYGYTF
>.|.|TRBV11-2|TRBJ1-1
TGTGCCAGCAGGACCGGGTTAGCTTTCTTT
CASRTGLAFF
>.|.|TRBV12-5|TRBJ1-5
TGTGCTAGTGGTTTGGGGACTCTCGGGAGTGAGAATCAGCCCCAGCATTTT
CASGLGTLGSENQPQHF
>TRBD1|many|TRBV12-3/TRBV12-4|TRBJ1-2
TGTGCCAGCAGTTTAACCGCCTCGGGACAGGGAGACGGCTACACCTTC
CASSLTASGQGDGYTF
>.|once|TRBV28|TRBJ1-5
TGTGCCAGCAGTCCGTTCGATCAGCCCCAGCATTTT
CASSPFDQPQHF
>TRBD2|many|TRBV2|TRBJ2-3
TGTGCCAGCAGCAGGTTATTAGCGGGAGGGACAGATACGCAGTATTTT
CASSRLLAGGTDTQYF
>.|.|TRBV6-2/TRBV6-3|TRBJ1-1
TGTGCCAGCAGTTTTATGGAGGGGACTGAAGCTTTCTTT
CASSFMEGTEAFF
>.|.|TRBV6-1|TRBJ1-2
TGTGCCAGCAGTCTAGGCAGGGTAGCTAACTATGGCTACACCTTC
CASSLGRVANYGYTF
>TRBD1|many|TRBV27|TRBJ1-2
TGTGCCAGCAAGCCAGGGGGCGTAGAGGGCTACACCTTC
CASKPGGVEGYTF
>.|.|TRBV27|TRBJ1-1
TGTGCCAGCAGTTTATACGACCCGGGGGTCGGGGGCACTGAAGCTTTCTTT
CASSLYDPGVGGTEAFF
>.|.|TRBV28|TRBJ1-5
TGTGCCAGCAGTTTACGGGGGATCAATCAGCCCCAGCATTTT
CASSLRGINQPQHF
>.|many|TRBV30|TRBJ1-2
TGTGCCTGGACAGGGGTAAACTATGGCTACACCTTC
CAWTGVNYGYTF
>TRBD1|few|TRBV7-9|TRBJ1-2
TGTGCCAGCAGCCCACGCGGACAGGCACATGGCTACACCTTC
CASSPRGQAHGYTF
>TRBD1|.|TRBV20-1|TRBJ1-2
TGCAGTGCTAGAGTACAGGGGGCTAGCTATGGCTACACCTTC
CSARVQGASYGYTF
>TRBD1|many|TRBV27|TRBJ2-2
TGTGCCAGCAGTTTAGACAGGGGGGTTCCCGGGGAGCTGTTTTTT
CASSLDRGVPGELFF
>TRBD2|once|TRBV11-2|TRBJ2-5
TGTGCCAGCAGCTTCGGGCGTGGAGAGGGAGGGCCGGGGGGGACCCAGTACTTC
CASSFGRGEGGPGGTQYF
>TRBD1|.|TRBV7-9|TRBJ1-2
TGTGCCAGCAGCTTTCGACAGGGGGTCTTCTATGGCTACACCTTC
CASSFRQGVFYGYTF
>.|.|TRBV25-1|TRBJ1-6
TGTGCCAGCACCTGGACGCCCAATAATTCACCCATCCACTTT
CASTWTPNNSPIHF
>.|.|TRBV18|TRBJ1-4
TGTGCCAGCTCACCACCCGGGACACGAGATGAAAAACTGTTTTTT
CASSPPGTRDEKLFF
>.|.|TRBV6-1|TRBJ1-6
TGTGCCAGCAGCCTCCAGGAGAGGGACTCACCCCTCCACTTT
CASSLQERDSPLHF
>.|.|TRBV6-2/TRBV6-3|TRBJ1-1
TGTGCCAGCAGTTGGGGGCAAGATGAAGCTTTCTTT
CASSWGQDEAFF
>.|.|TRBV3-1|TRBJ1-3
TGTGCCAGCAGCCAAGTTGGAGGTGGAAACACCATATATTTT
CASSQVGGGNTIYF
>.|.|TRBV29-1|TRBJ1-2
TGCAGCGTTGTTTGGCAGGGATTCTATGGCTACACCTTC
CSVVWQGFYGYTF
>TRBD1|.|TRBV3-1|TRBJ2-6
TGTGCCAGCAGCGGACGACAGGGAACCTCTGGGGCCAACGTCCTGACTTTC
CASSGRQGTSGANVLTF
>.|.|TRBV7-8|TRBJ1-5
TGTGCCAGCAGCTTTTGGGACATAAGCAATCAGCCCCAGCATTTT
CASSFWDISNQPQHF
>.|.|TRBV19|TRBJ1-1
TGTGCCAGTAGTGCAGAGGGAGGGGCCCTGAACACTGAAGCTTTCTTT
CASSAEGGALNTEAFF
>TRBD2|once|TRBV11-1|TRBJ2-1
TGTGCCAGCAGCTTAGGAGGGACTAGCGGGAGTTATGAGCAGTTCTTC
CASSLGGTSGSYEQFF
>.|many|TRBV28|TRBJ1-2
TGTGCCAGCAGGAAATCTTACTATGGCTACACCTTC
CASRKSYYGYTF
>.|once|TRBV20-1|TRBJ1-4
TGCAGTGCAAGAGGGGGGCCGAGTGAAAAACTGTTTTTT
CSARGGPSEKLFF
>.|many|TRBV2|TRBJ1-2
TGTGCCAGAACCCCCGGGGGCGGCTACACCTTC
CARTPGGGYTF
>TRBD2|many|TRBV11-2|TRBJ2-5
TGTGCCAGCAGCCTCTACCAGCTAGCGGGCGGAGAGACCCAGTACTTC
CASSLYQLAGGETQYF
>TRBD1|.|TRBV4-1|TRBJ1-1
TGCGCCAGCAGCCAAGATCTAGGGACAGGGGAATTAAACACTGAAGCTTTCTTT
CASSQDLGTGELNTEAFF
>.|few|TRBV2|TRBJ1-6
TGTGCCAGCAGTCTCACAGGGATAGGGTCACCCCTCCACTTT
CASSLTGIGSPLHF
>.|few|TRBV6-1|TRBJ1-1
TGTGCCAGCAGAGCCGGGTTGCGGACTGAAGCTTTCTTT
CASRAGLRTEAFF
>.|.|TRBV7-6|TRBJ1-1
TGTGCCAGCAGCCTTATGCCGACGCTGACTGAAGCTTTCTTT
CASSLMPTLTEAFF
>TRBD2|.|TRBV27|TRBJ2-7
TGTGCCAGCAGTTTACTAGCGGGAGTGGTCGAGCAGTACTTC
CASSLLAGVVEQYF
>TRBD2|few|TRBV11-3|TRBJ2-7
TGTGCCAGCAGCTTAACCGGGACTAGCGGGAGGGTCGCCTACGAGCAGTACTTC
CASSLTGTSGRVAYEQYF